The sequence of this T cell receptor (beta chain) was determined in a study of OX40 agonist ivuxolimab in advanced cancers. Study-level background: A diagnosis of hepatocellular carcinoma, melanoma, renal cell or head and neck cancer was present in dose-escalation patients. Regarding the study as a whole: It was also the case that some nonresponders had low normalized T-cell clonal expansion. At 0.1 to 3.0 mg/kg, clonal expansion of CD4+ and CD8+ blood T cells had occurred by week 6.

Clones were sequenced by immunoSEQ multiplex PCR, and TCRdb holds only the in-frame ones, with some missing. The table has tens of thousands of clones, roughly nine tenths seen once; the top ten hold 0.33%. Notes on this clone: The antigen remains unidentified.

CDR3 length: 16 amino acids. CDR1 is KGHSH and CDR2 is LQKENI in the germline V gene. Trimming removed 3 bases from V and 1 base from J, with 15 bases in between. This receptor was taken from an adult with an advanced solid tumor such as melanoma, head and neck, liver or kidney cancer. Sequenced material: CD4+ or CD8+ T cells sorted from blood, taken in a trial of the OX40 agonist ivuxolimab. The rearrangement uses TRBV18 and TRBJ1-1, with TRBD1 as a possible D gene (5 bases). The DNA of the CDR3 is TGTGCCAGCTCACCTCAACAAACAGGTCCGAACACTGAAGCTTTCTTT. Its translation: CASSPQQTGPNTEAFF.